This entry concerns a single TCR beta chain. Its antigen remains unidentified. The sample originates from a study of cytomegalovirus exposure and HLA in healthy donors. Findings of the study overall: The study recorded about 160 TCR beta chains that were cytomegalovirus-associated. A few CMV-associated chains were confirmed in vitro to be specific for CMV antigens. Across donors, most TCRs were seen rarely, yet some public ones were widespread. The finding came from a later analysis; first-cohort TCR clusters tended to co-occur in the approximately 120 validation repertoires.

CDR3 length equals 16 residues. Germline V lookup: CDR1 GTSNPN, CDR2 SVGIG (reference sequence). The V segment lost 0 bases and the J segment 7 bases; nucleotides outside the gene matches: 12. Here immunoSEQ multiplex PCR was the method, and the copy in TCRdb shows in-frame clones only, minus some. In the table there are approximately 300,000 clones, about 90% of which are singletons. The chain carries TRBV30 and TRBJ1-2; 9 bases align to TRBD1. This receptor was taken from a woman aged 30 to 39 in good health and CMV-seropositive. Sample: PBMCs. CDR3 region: CAWSVLPGQGSVGYTF. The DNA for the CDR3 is TGTGCCTGGAGTGTGCTACCGGGACAGGGATCGGTTGGCTACACCTTC.